The 7 T cell receptor beta chains in this list originate from one sample, sequenced in a study of CD8+CD57+ T cells in acquired aplastic anemia. TCR beta VDJ and CDR3 profiles were obtained from a genomic DNA template. TCRdb processed the reads anew with MiXCR; each CDR3 protein has one entry. Of 250,000 to 300,000 distinct CDR3 sequences in the sample, 50% to 70% are singletons; the top ten hold 6.5% to 10%. The specimen sequenced was sorted CD4+, CD8+, or CD8+CD57+ T cells (not recorded which) from PBMCs. These receptors originate from a human donor with severe aplastic anemia or a healthy control (not recorded which).

The chain joins TRBV19 to TRBJ1-6; no firm D call. The germline V gene encodes CDR1 LNHDA and CDR2 SQIVND (reference sequence). CDR3 length: 15 residues. Trimming removed 3 bases from V and 10 bases from J, with 16 bases in between. The CDR3: CASSIQHGPLSPLHF. For the CDR3, the DNA is TGTGCCAGTAGTATTCAGCATGGCCCCTTGTCACCCCTCCACTTT.

This clonotype was counted ten times or more. The genes are TRBV29-1 and TRBJ1-3; unclear D gene. Per germline, CDR1 SQVTM and CDR2 ANQGSEA. V was shortened by 7 bases and J by 0 bases, with 1 base between the two germline ends. CDR3 length: 10 residues. CDR3: CSASGNTIYF. CDR3 sequence (DNA): TGCAGCGCCTCTGGAAACACCATATATTTT.

The chain recombines TRBV20-1 with TRBJ2-5, with 8 nucleotides matching TRBD1. The CDR3 length is 13 residues. CDR1 is DFQATT and CDR2 is SNEGSKA in the germline V gene (reference sequence). The trim removed 5 bases at V and 1 base at J, leaving 3 bases unmatched. The DNA of the CDR3 is TGCAGTGCTTACAGGGGGTTCCAAGAGACCCAGTACTTC. Translating gives CSAYRGFQETQYF.

This sequence joins TRBV19 and TRBJ1-1; 9 nucleotides line up with TRBD1. Germline V gene data show CDR1 as LNHDA and CDR2 as SQIVND (reference sequence). Trimming at V came to 4 bases and at J to 4 bases, leaving 7 bases not matched to a gene. The CDR3 has 15 amino acids. The CDR3 DNA sequence: TGTGCCAGTAGTACCCGGGACAGGGTCGCCACTGAAGCTTTCTTT. Encoded protein: CASSTRDRVATEAFF.

V is TRBV19 and J is TRBJ1-1; 8 bases fit TRBD1. CDR1 and CDR2 from the germline V gene are LNHDA and SQIVND (reference sequence). The CDR3 is made up of 12 amino acids. For the CDR3, the DNA is TGTGCTAGGACAGGGTCGAACACTGAAGCTTTCTTT. Translation gives CARTGSNTEAFF.

This clonotype occurred many times. CDR3 DNA sequence: TGTGCCAGCAGCTTATTTCCGGGGGCCAACACTGAAGCTTTCTTT. The encoded protein is CASSLFPGANTEAFF. The rearrangement uses TRBV7-6 and TRBJ1-1, with D perhaps TRBD1 (6 bases). With 2 bases removed from V and 2 bases from J, the gap between germline ends came to 12 bases. CDR1 is SGHVS, CDR2 FNYEAQ, per germline. The CDR3 is 15 residues long. Full variable domain (missing parts from reference TRBV7-6 and TRBJ1-1): GAGVSQSPRYKVTKRGQDVALRCDPISGHVSLYWYRQALGQGPEFLTYFNYEAQQDKSGLPNDRFSAERPEGSISTLTIQRTEQRDSAMYRCASSLFPGANTEAFFGQGTRLTVV.

CDR3 in amino acids: CASSYFGGYEQYF. Written as DNA, the CDR3 is TGTGCCAGCAGTTACTTTGGCGGCTACGAGCAGTACTTC. The chain joins TRBV6-6 to TRBJ2-7; D not certain. Germline lookup yields CDR1 MNHNY and CDR2 SVGAGI (reference sequence). The CDR3 is 13 residues long. V was pared by 1 base and J by 3 bases, with 7 bases between.